This T cell receptor beta chain was profiled in a study of cytomegalovirus exposure and HLA in healthy donors. Whole-study results and caveats: In vitro, a few CMV-associated chains proved specific for CMV antigens. V segments that were indistinguishable, TRBV6-2 and TRBV6-3 among them, were omitted from analysis.

A multiplex PCR was run with 60 Vbeta primers and 13 Jbeta primers. Authors' data handling: Approximately 12 million of some 80 million unique TCR beta chains were shared, per a later count. TCRdb keeps only in-frame clones here, not all; method: immunoSEQ multiplex PCR. V and J calls and clone size come straight from that table; D and trimming were deduced from the DNA. The sample carries 180,000 or so clones, about four fifths recorded once. Worth noting for this clone: What it binds is not known. One end of the junction is discordant with germline, which a read error may explain. This CDR3 is also generated by other DNA sequences in the sample.

The CDR3 extends over 16 amino acids. Germline assignment: CDR1 SGHTA and CDR2 FQGTGA. Sequencing was carried out using PBMCs. This receptor was obtained from a female donor in good health and CMV-seronegative. V and J are TRBV7-3 and TRBJ2-2; 8 nucleotides agree with TRBD1. The CDR3 spells CASSSGQVLNTGELFF. The CDR3 DNA follows: TGTGCCAGTAGCTCGGGACAGGTTCTAAACACCGGGGAGCTGTTTTTT.